Presented here are 9 T cell receptor beta chains from one specimen sequenced in a study of CD8 T cells in Susac syndrome. With random hexamers, roughly 0.5 to 1 ug RNA was reverse transcribed. A single record per CDR3 protein comes from TCRdb applying MiXCR to the immunoSEQ multiplex PCR reads. The profile shows about 150,000 distinct CDR3 sequences, 85% to 95% of them singletons. Input material: CD8+ T cells from PBMCs. The receptors were sampled from a human donor with multiple sclerosis.

The chain employs TRBV2 and TRBJ1-5; D gene unclear. Germline CDR1 SNHLY, CDR2 FYNNEI. CDR3 length: 13 amino acids. Trimming removed 4 bases from V and 6 bases from J, with 10 bases in between. Here the CDR3 DNA reads TGTGCCAGCAGTGTCGGGCCAGTTCAGCCCCAGCATTTT. It encodes CASSVGPVQPQHF.

In DNA, the CDR3 is TGTGCCAGCAGCGTAGGAGGGACAGGGAGTAATGAGCAGTTCTTC. Protein sequence: CASSVGGTGSNEQFF. The V call is TRBV9, the J call TRBJ2-1; 9 bases match TRBD1. Germline assignment: CDR1 SGDLS and CDR2 YYNGEE. The V gene end was trimmed by 0 bases and the J gene end by 7 bases; junction bases not matched to a gene: 5. This CDR3 region has 15 residues.

The V and J genes are TRBV6-5 and TRBJ2-5; tentatively, D is TRBD2 (5 bases). The CDR3 has 14 residues. The ends were cut back, 0 bases at V and 5 bases at J, with 10 bases in the middle. Germline CDR1 is MNHEY and CDR2 is SVGAGI. CDR3 sequence reads: CASSYSNGGETQYF. CDR3 sequence (DNA): TGTGCCAGCAGTTACTCGAATGGCGGGGAGACCCAGTACTTC.

The V call is TRBV9, the J call TRBJ2-1; D might be TRBD1 (5 bases). This CDR3 is 15 amino acids long. V lost 2 bases to trimming and J lost 10 bases, with 19 bases between them. Germline assignment: CDR1 SGDLS and CDR2 YYNGEE. In nucleotides, the CDR3 is TGTGCCAGCAGCGTGGGGTTCGACAGACTTAGAGAGCAGTTCTTC. Translation: CASSVGFDRLREQFF.

The rearrangement uses TRBV5-1 and TRBJ2-7; TRBD1 or TRBD2 may be the D gene (7 bases each). The ends were cut back, 4 bases at V and 2 bases at J, with 16 bases in the middle. This CDR3 has 15 residues. The germline V gene encodes CDR1 SGHRS and CDR2 YFSETQ. This chain's CDR3 is CASSPRTGLAYEQYF. DNA of the CDR3: TGCGCCAGCAGCCCGCGGACAGGACTAGCCTACGAGCAGTACTTC.

The chain combines TRBV4-3 with TRBJ2-3; D could derive from TRBD1 or TRBD2 (5 bases each). Germline lookup yields CDR1 LGHNA and CDR2 YSLEER. This CDR3 has 15 amino acids. Deletions cut 1 base from V and 1 base from J, with 9 bases between. For the CDR3, the DNA is TGCGCCAGCAGCCAAGGGGGGTCCCGCACAGATACGCAGTATTTT. It encodes CASSQGGSRTDTQYF.

This chain joins TRBV30 and TRBJ1-5; D uncertain. This CDR3 comprises 14 residues. Trimming shortened V by 0 bases and J by 2 bases, and 8 bases separated the two germline ends. CDR1 is GTSNPN, CDR2 SVGIG, per germline (reference sequence). CDR3 loop: CAWSVSGGNQPQHF. In DNA, the CDR3 is TGTGCCTGGAGTGTAAGTGGAGGCAATCAGCCCCAGCATTTT.

The chain carries TRBV4-1 and TRBJ2-1; D is unclear. Deletions cut 1 base from V and 6 bases from J, with 10 bases between. Germline V gives CDR1 MGHRA, CDR2 YSYEKL. This CDR3 spans 14 amino acids. The CDR3 nucleotides are TGCGCCAGCAGCCAAGCCATCCTTAGCAATGAGCAGTTCTTC. This gives the protein CASSQAILSNEQFF.

This rearrangement joins TRBV30 to TRBJ1-1; no clear D gene. The CDR3 loop spans 11 amino acids. Germline assignment: CDR1 GTSNPN and CDR2 SVGIG (reference sequence). Trimming cost V 1 base and J 4 bases, with 4 bases left between them. This chain's CDR3 is CAWSGTTEAFF. The CDR3 bases are TGTGCCTGGAGTGGGACCACTGAAGCTTTCTTT.